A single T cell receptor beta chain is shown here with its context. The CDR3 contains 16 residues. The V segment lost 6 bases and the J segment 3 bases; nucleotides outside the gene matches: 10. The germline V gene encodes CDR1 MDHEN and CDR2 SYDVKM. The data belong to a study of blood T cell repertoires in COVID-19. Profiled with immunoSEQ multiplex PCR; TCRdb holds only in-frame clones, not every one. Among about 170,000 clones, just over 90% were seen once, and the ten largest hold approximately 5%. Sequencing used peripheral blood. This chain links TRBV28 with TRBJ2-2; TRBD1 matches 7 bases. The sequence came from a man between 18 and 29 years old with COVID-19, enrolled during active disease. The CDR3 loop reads CASRPLDRAHTGELFF. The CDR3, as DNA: TGTGCCAGCAGACCTCTTGACAGGGCCCACACCGGGGAGCTGTTTTTT.